A single sample is the source of the 28 T cell receptor beta chains below, sequenced in a study of blood T cell repertoires in COVID-19. TCRdb's table, derived via immunoSEQ multiplex PCR, lists solely in-frame clones and lacks some. The data contain more than 200,000 clones, under 90% of them seen just once; the ten biggest clones take up more than 9%. Sequencing was performed on peripheral blood. Source of these receptors: a woman of 80 years or more with COVID-19, enrolled during active disease.

This chain connects TRBV19 to TRBJ1-1, with 7 positions matching TRBD1. The length of the CDR3 is 14 residues. Germline V lookup: CDR1 LNHDA, CDR2 SQIVND (reference sequence). V lost 3 bases to trimming and J lost 2 bases; unmatched junction nucleotides: 3. CDR3 amino acids: CASSISGGNTEAFF. The CDR3 DNA reads as TGTGCCAGTAGTATCTCAGGGGGAAACACTGAAGCTTTCTTT.

The chain recombines TRBV19 with TRBJ2-3; a weak D match, TRBD2 (7 bases). CDR3 length: 15 amino acids. Germline V gives CDR1 LNHDA, CDR2 SQIVND (reference sequence). V lost 7 bases and J lost 3, with 17 bases in between. The CDR3 DNA is TGTGCCAGTACCAGGGGAGGGTTGACGACAGATACGCAGTATTTT. Its protein is CASTRGGLTTDTQYF.

The chain employs TRBV28 and TRBJ1-2, with no clear D. Per germline, CDR1 MDHEN and CDR2 SYDVKM. Trimming stripped 4 bases from V and 6 bases from J, with 9 bases between. The CDR3 is 12 amino acids. Here the CDR3 reads CASSSGIDGYTF. DNA for the CDR3: TGTGCCAGCAGTTCCGGGATAGATGGCTACACCTTC.

The V gene is TRBV18, the J gene TRBJ2-2, with D hard to call. CDR3 size: 16 residues. In germline, CDR1 is KGHSH, CDR2 LQKENI. V lost 4 bases and J 6 bases, leaving 18 bases between the germline ends. CDR3 in amino acids: CASSLEQGVYAGELFF. The DNA of the CDR3 is TGTGCCAGCTCACTCGAACAAGGAGTATACGCCGGGGAGCTGTTTTTT. Full variable domain (rest looked up from reference TRBV18 and TRBJ2-2): NAGVMQNPRHLVRRRGQEARLRCSPMKGHSHVYWYRQLPEEGLKFMVYLQKENIIDESGMPKERFSAEFPKEGPSILRIQQVVRGDSAAYFCASSLEQGVYAGELFFGEGSRLTVL.

This chain connects TRBV4-1 to TRBJ1-5; 7 nucleotides agree with TRBD1. The germline CDR1 and CDR2 sequences are MGHRA and YSYEKL. This CDR3 is built from 16 residues. The V and J ends lost 3 bases and 0 bases, in that order; junction bases with no gene match: 5. CDR3 residues: CASSQGQSDSNQPQHF. The DNA for the CDR3 is TGCGCCAGCAGCCAGGGACAGTCCGATAGCAATCAGCCCCAGCATTTT.

This chain uses TRBV3-1 (or the pseudogene TRBV3-2) with TRBJ1-6; TRBD1 agrees at 7 bases. The germline V gene has CDR1 LGHDT and CDR2 YNNKEL (reference sequence). The junction had 5 bases not matched to a gene; V was cut back by 4 bases and J by 5 bases. The CDR3 totals 15 residues. The DNA of the CDR3 is TGTGCCAGCAGCCCCCCAACAGGGGATAATTCACCCCTCCACTTT. It specifies CASSPPTGDNSPLHF.

The genes are TRBV29-1 and TRBJ1-4; D may be TRBD1 (5 bases). The CDR3 contains 13 residues. The V and J ends lost 7 bases and 4 bases respectively, with 13 bases between them. Germline CDR1 reads SQVTM; CDR2 reads ANQGSEA. The CDR3 reads CSAERGFNEKLFF. DNA for the CDR3: TGCAGCGCAGAAAGGGGTTTTAATGAAAAACTGTTTTTT.

The chain recombines TRBV28 with TRBJ2-1; D possibly corresponds to TRBD2 (6 bases). Germline CDR1 is MDHEN and CDR2 is SYDVKM. This CDR3 contains 15 residues. Deletions cut 2 bases from V and 2 bases from J, with 10 bases between. CDR3 in DNA: TGTGCCAGCAGTTTAGGAGGGCACACCTACAATGAGCAGTTCTTC. Translation: CASSLGGHTYNEQFF. The full variable domain, rest sourced from reference TRBV28 and TRBJ2-1, is DVKVTQSSRYLVKRTGEKVFLECVQDMDHENMFWYRQDPGLGLRLIYFSYDVKMKEKGDIPEGYSVSREKKERFSLILESASTNQTSMYLCASSLGGHTYNEQFFGPGTRLTVL.

V gene TRBV19 combines with J gene TRBJ1-1; D is uncertain. Germline V gene data show CDR1 as LNHDA and CDR2 as SQIVND (reference sequence). V dropped 4 bases and J dropped 4 bases, with 13 bases sitting between them. The CDR3 sequence is 14 residues long. Written as DNA, the CDR3 is TGTGCCAGTAGTACGGCGGGGAGTACCACTGAAGCTTTCTTT. This encodes CASSTAGSTTEAFF.

This chain joins TRBV29-1 and TRBJ1-2; 7 positions match TRBD1. This CDR3 is built from 13 residues. V lost 1 base and J lost 4; bases outside the gene matches: 3. The germline V gene has CDR1 SQVTM and CDR2 ANQGSEA. DNA of the CDR3: TGCAGCGTTGAAGGACAGGGATTCTATGGCTACACCTTC. As protein: CSVEGQGFYGYTF.

The chain carries TRBV6-1 and TRBJ2-6; weak D call: TRBD2 (7 bases). Germline V gives CDR1 MNHNS, CDR2 SASEGT. This CDR3 region has 17 residues. The ends were cut back, 4 bases at V and 3 bases at J, with 16 bases in the middle. The CDR3 protein is CASSAPSGGGGANVLTF. The CDR3 region has the DNA TGTGCCAGCAGTGCCCCCTCGGGGGGCGGTGGGGCCAACGTCCTGACTTTC.

This chain links TRBV2 with TRBJ1-1; TRBD1 aligns across 10 bases. Germline V gives CDR1 SNHLY, CDR2 FYNNEI. The CDR3 is 15 residues long. The J segment lost 3 bases and the V segment lost 6 bases, leaving 7 bases of the junction unmatched. The CDR3 here is CASSTTGGWDTEAFF. The CDR3 nucleotides are TGTGCCAGCAGCACGACAGGGGGCTGGGACACTGAAGCTTTCTTT.

V usage is TRBV15 and J usage is TRBJ2-7; 12 bases are shared with TRBD2. From germline, CDR1 is LNHNV and CDR2 YYDKDF (reference sequence). The CDR3 length is 15 residues. Unmatched junction bases numbered 6, after V lost 3 bases and J lost 6 bases. CDR3 bases: TGTGCCACCAGCAGGGAGACTAGCGGGGGTGCCGAGCAGTACGTC. As protein: CATSRETSGGAEQYV.

V gene TRBV7-2 combines with J gene TRBJ2-3; 8 nucleotides agree with TRBD1. The V and J ends lost 7 bases and 6 bases, in that order; junction bases with no gene match: 9. Germline V gene sequence: CDR1 SGHTA, CDR2 FQGNSA. CDR3 length equals 14 residues. CDR3 in DNA: TGTGCCAGCACCCGGACAGGGCGGGACGATACGCAGTATTTT. Amino acid sequence: CASTRTGRDDTQYF.

The rearrangement links TRBV7-2 to TRBJ2-2; D possibly corresponds to TRBD1 (5 bases). Trimming left V 5 bases short and J 6 bases short, with 16 bases between. Germline CDR1 is SGHTA and CDR2 is FQGNSA. The CDR3 contains 15 residues. The CDR3 region is CASSLPVGAAGELFF. The CDR3 DNA follows: TGTGCCAGCAGCCTACCCGTAGGGGCGGCCGGGGAGCTGTTTTTT. The complete variable domain, with remaining parts taken from reference TRBV7-2 and TRBJ2-2, reads GAGVSQSPSNKVTEKGKDVELRCDPISGHTALYWYRQSLGQGLEFLIYFQGNSAPDKSGLPSDRFSAERTGGSVSTLTIQRTQQEDSAVYLCASSLPVGAAGELFFGEGSRLTVL.

This clone was recorded a few times. The rearrangement joins TRBV3-1 (or the pseudogene TRBV3-2) to TRBJ2-1; 13 bases are a match to TRBD2. Germline CDR1 and CDR2: LGHDT and YNNKEL (reference sequence). V trimming: 4 bases; J trimming: 7 bases; junction bases outside the gene matches: 13. The CDR3 is made up of 18 amino acids. The CDR3, as DNA: TGTGCCAGCAGCCCCAAGTCATACCGGACTAGCGGGGGTAATGAGCAGTTCTTC. Protein sequence: CASSPKSYRTSGGNEQFF.

V usage is TRBV11-2 and J usage is TRBJ2-5, with TRBD2 matching 8 bases. The CDR3 is 15 amino acids. CDR1 and CDR2 from the germline V gene are SGHAT and FQNNGV. Germline trimming cut 3 bases from V and 2 bases from J; bases unmatched to any gene: 5. CDR3 coding DNA: TGTGCCAGCAGCTTCGGGGGGGCCTCACAAGAGACCCAGTACTTC. Protein product: CASSFGGASQETQYF. Drawing the rest from reference TRBV11-2 and TRBJ2-5, the complete variable domain is EAGVAQSPRYKIIEKRQSVAFWCNPISGHATLYWYQQILGQGPKLLIQFQNNGVVDDSQLPKDRFSAERLKGVDSTLKIQPAKLEDSAVYLCASSFGGASQETQYFGPGTRLLVL.

V is TRBV5-8 and J is TRBJ1-1; 7 bases are shared with TRBD1. The germline gives CDR1 SGHTS, CDR2 YDEGEE. This CDR3 contains 14 residues. V lost 10 bases to trimming and J lost 0 bases; unmatched junction nucleotides: 9. CDR3 DNA: TGTGCCGGCCAGGGGGGCAATCTGAACACTGAAGCTTTCTTT. Protein product: CAGQGGNLNTEAFF.

This chain uses TRBV5-4 with TRBJ1-2; 10 bases map to TRBD1. CDR3 length: 18 residues. The germline V gene encodes CDR1 SGHNT and CDR2 YYREEE (reference sequence). V trimming: 4 bases; J trimming: 1 base; junction bases outside the gene matches: 13. CDR3 loop: CASSPTTGTGEINYGYTF. The CDR3 coding sequence is TGTGCCAGCAGCCCGACAACCGGGACAGGGGAGATTAACTATGGCTACACCTTC.

This clone was counted a single time. The chain recombines TRBV12-3 or TRBV12-4 with TRBJ1-6; 7 bases match TRBD1. V trimming: 8 bases; J trimming: 5 bases; junction bases outside the gene matches: 3. CDR3 size: 13 residues. The DNA for the CDR3 is TGTGCCAGCCGGGACAGTAATAATTCACCCCTCCACTTT. Residues: CASRDSNNSPLHF.

The genes are TRBV3-1 (or the pseudogene TRBV3-2) and TRBJ1-2, with TRBD1 matching over 7 bases. J gave up 6 bases and V 1 base, and 8 bases lay outside the gene matches. Germline CDR1 reads LGHDT; CDR2 reads YNNKEL (reference sequence). The CDR3 has 15 amino acids. Here the CDR3 reads CASSQALDRSNGYTF. The CDR3 DNA follows: TGTGCCAGCAGCCAAGCCCTGGACAGGTCTAATGGCTACACCTTC.

The rearrangement links TRBV10-3 to TRBJ1-6; a weak D match, TRBD1 (6 bases). Germline CDR1 is ENHRY and CDR2 is SYGVKD. V was pared by 3 bases and J by 10 bases, with 13 bases between. CDR3 length: 14 residues. CDR3 loop: CAISDPQGSSPLHF. The CDR3 nucleotides read TGTGCCATCAGTGATCCACAGGGATCCTCACCCCTCCACTTT.

The chain links TRBV6-6 to TRBJ1-2; no definite D call. There are 13 residues in the CDR3. Germline V CDR1 and CDR2: MNHNY, SVGAGI (reference sequence). V was trimmed by 6 bases and J by 4 bases, leaving 12 bases between them. CDR3 DNA: TGTGCCAGCAGAGAAGGAGGAGGCTATGGCTACACCTTC. This codes for CASREGGGYGYTF.

The genes are TRBV3-1 (or the pseudogene TRBV3-2) and TRBJ1-2; a possible D gene is TRBD1 (6 bases). The CDR3 has 13 residues. Between the trimmed V and J ends, which lost 1 base and 8 bases, there was a span of 11 bases. Germline loops: CDR1 LGHDT, CDR2 YNNKEL (reference sequence). CDR3 in amino acids: CASSQGTESGYTF. The CDR3 DNA sequence: TGTGCCAGCAGCCAAGGGACAGAGTCGGGCTACACCTTC.

V gene TRBV11-2 combines with J gene TRBJ1-3, with a possible D match to TRBD1 (6 bases). CDR1 is SGHAT, CDR2 FQNNGV, per germline. The CDR3 length is 14 residues. Deletions cut 8 bases from V and 3 bases from J, with 14 bases between. The CDR3: CASLRQAVGNTIYF. CDR3 DNA sequence: TGTGCCAGCTTACGACAGGCGGTTGGAAACACCATATATTTT.

The chain is built from TRBV7-2 and TRBJ1-1; D is possibly TRBD1 (5 bases). Germline-derived CDR1 and CDR2 are SGHTA and FQGNSA. This CDR3 has 12 amino acids. V was trimmed by 5 bases and J by 9 bases, leaving 13 bases between them. The CDR3 sequence: CASSPAGGKAFF. In DNA, the CDR3 is TGTGCCAGCAGCCCCGCCGGGGGGAAAGCTTTCTTT.

This chain uses TRBV29-1 with TRBJ1-2, with unresolved D. Looked up from germline, CDR1 is SQVTM and CDR2 is ANQGSEA. Trimming pared 6 bases from V and 2 bases from J, leaving 19 bases between. The CDR3 covers 15 residues. DNA for the CDR3: TGCAGCGTCACACTTGATCGGAGGGAAAACTATGGCTACACCTTC. It specifies CSVTLDRRENYGYTF.

This sequence joins TRBV27 and TRBJ1-1; D is unclear. Trimming removed 5 bases at V and 2 bases at J, with 15 bases between. CDR1 is MNHEY and CDR2 is SMNVEV in the germline V gene (reference sequence). The CDR3 sequence is 15 residues long. CDR3 loop: CASSRHSGVNTEAFF. CDR3 in DNA: TGTGCCAGCAGTAGGCACTCCGGGGTTAACACTGAAGCTTTCTTT.